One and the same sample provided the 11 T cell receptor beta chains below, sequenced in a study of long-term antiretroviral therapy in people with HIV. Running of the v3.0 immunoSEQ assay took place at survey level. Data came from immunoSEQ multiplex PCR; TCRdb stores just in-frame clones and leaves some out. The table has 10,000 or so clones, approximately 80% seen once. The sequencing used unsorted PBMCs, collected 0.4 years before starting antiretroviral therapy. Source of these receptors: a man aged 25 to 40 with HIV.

The CDR3 nucleotides are TGTGCCAGCAGCTCGCGGACAGGGGGCCCCTACGAGCAGTACTTC. Encoded protein: CASSSRTGGPYEQYF. V is TRBV7-2 and J is TRBJ2-7; 11 positions agree with TRBD1. This CDR3 has 15 residues. The V and J ends lost 4 bases and 2 bases, in that order; junction bases with no gene match: 4. In germline, CDR1 is SGHTA, CDR2 FQGNSA.

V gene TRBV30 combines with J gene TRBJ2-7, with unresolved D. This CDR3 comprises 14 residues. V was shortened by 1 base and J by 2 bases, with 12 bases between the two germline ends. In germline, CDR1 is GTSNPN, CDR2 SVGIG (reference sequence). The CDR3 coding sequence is TGTGCCTGGAGTGATCTGACGGCAACCTACGAGCAGTACTTC. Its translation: CAWSDLTATYEQYF.

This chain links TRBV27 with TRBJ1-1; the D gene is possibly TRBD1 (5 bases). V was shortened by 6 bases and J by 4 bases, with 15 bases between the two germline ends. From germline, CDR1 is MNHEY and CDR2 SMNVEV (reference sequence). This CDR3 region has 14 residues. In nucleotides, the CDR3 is TGTGCCAGCAGCCCTGGCGTCGGGGCCACTGAAGCTTTCTTT. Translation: CASSPGVGATEAFF.

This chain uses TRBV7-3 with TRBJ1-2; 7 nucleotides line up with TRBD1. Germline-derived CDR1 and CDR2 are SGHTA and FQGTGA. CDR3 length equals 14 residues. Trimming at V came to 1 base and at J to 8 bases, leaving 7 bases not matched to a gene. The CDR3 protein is CASSLSAGGGGYTF. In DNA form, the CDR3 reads TGTGCCAGCAGCTTAAGTGCAGGGGGGGGCGGCTACACCTTC.

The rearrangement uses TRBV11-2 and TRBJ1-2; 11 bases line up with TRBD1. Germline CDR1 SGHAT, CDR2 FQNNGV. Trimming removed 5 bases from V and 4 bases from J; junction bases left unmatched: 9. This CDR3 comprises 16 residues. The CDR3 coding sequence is TGTGCCAGCAGCCCCGTTAGGACAGGGGGCCTCTATGGCTACACCTTC. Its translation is CASSPVRTGGLYGYTF.

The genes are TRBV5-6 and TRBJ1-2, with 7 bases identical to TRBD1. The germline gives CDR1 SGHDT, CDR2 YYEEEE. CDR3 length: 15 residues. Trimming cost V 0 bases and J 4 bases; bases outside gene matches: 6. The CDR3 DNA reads TGTGCCAGCAGCTTGGCAGGTGGACAGGCCTATGGCTACACCTTC. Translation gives CASSLAGGQAYGYTF.

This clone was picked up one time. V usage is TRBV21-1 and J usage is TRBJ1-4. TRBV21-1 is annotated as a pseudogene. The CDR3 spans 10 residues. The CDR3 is CARKDEKLFF. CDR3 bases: TGTGCCAGAAAGGATGAAAAACTGTTTTTT.

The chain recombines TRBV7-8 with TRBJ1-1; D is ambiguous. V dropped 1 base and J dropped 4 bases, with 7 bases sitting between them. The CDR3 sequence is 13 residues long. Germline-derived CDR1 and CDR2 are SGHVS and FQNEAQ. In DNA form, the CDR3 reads TGTGCCAGCAGCTTAGGAGGTCCCACTGAAGCTTTCTTT. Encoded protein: CASSLGGPTEAFF.

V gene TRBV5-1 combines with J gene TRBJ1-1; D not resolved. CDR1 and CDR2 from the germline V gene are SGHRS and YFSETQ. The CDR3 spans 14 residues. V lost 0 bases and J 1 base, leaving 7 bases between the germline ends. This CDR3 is CASSLALGNTEAFF. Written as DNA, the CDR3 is TGCGCCAGCAGCTTGGCTCTAGGGAACACTGAAGCTTTCTTT.

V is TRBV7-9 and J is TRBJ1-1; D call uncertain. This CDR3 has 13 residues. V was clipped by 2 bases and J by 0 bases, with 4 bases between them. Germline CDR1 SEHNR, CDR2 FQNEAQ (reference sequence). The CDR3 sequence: CASSLNVNTEAFF. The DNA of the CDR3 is TGTGCCAGCAGCTTAAATGTGAACACTGAAGCTTTCTTT.

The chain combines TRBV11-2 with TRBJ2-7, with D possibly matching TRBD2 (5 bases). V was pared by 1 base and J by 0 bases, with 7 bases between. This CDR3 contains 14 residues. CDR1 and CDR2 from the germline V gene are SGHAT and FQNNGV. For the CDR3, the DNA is TGTGCCAGCAGCTTAGGCGGGCCCTCCTACGAGCAGTACTTC. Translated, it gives CASSLGGPSYEQYF.